This is a list of T cell receptor beta chains from one sample in a study of cytomegalovirus exposure and HLA in healthy donors. Profiling relied on immunoSEQ multiplex PCR, and the TCRdb table lists in-frame clones only, not all of them. The sample has about 180,000 clones, around 80% seen once. Sequencing input: PBMCs. These receptors originate from a girl aged 10 to 17 in good health and CMV-seropositive. Each CDR3 is given with its conserved first and last residue. D genes are given only for firm matches. A clone size is listed for some rows: how often the clone was seen (once, few, many), or a class if it is expanded.

TRBV25-1	.	TRBJ2-5	.	CASSEAEIGETQYF	TGTGCCAGCAGTGAAGCGGAGATCGGGGAGACCCAGTACTTC
TRBV29-1	.	TRBJ2-6	.	CSVEGGFNSGANVLTF	TGCAGCGTTGAGGGGGGTTTCAACTCTGGGGCCAACGTCCTGACTTTC
TRBV18	.	TRBJ1-1	TRBD1	CASSLPDRGLGRGNTEAFF	TGTGCCAGCTCACTACCTGACAGGGGGCTCGGTCGCGGGAACACTGAAGCTTTCTTT
TRBV13	.	TRBJ2-2	.	CASSLGLGLAGELFF	TGTGCCAGCAGCTTAGGCCTCGGACTGGCCGGGGAGCTGTTTTTT
TRBV9	.	TRBJ2-7	.	CASGTGRSEQYF	TGTGCCAGCGGAACAGGGCGGAGCGAGCAGTACTTC
TRBV29-1	once	TRBJ2-5	.	CSVDAGALQETQYF	TGCAGCGTTGATGCGGGGGCCCTTCAAGAGACCCAGTACTTC
TRBV4-1	.	TRBJ2-1	TRBD2	CASSPGLAGGNPHEQFF	TGCGCCAGCAGTCCGGGACTAGCGGGAGGGAACCCCCATGAGCAGTTCTTC
TRBV18	.	TRBJ2-7	.	CASSPGGRDEQYF	TGTGCCAGCTCACCAGGGGGCAGGGACGAGCAGTACTTC
TRBV29-1	.	TRBJ2-2	TRBD2	CSWGGIAGVTGELFF	TGCAGCTGGGGGGGGATAGCGGGAGTCACCGGGGAGCTGTTTTTT
TRBV19	.	TRBJ2-2	.	CASRPWGDTGELFF	TGTGCCAGTAGGCCATGGGGGGACACCGGGGAGCTGTTTTTT
TRBV30	.	TRBJ2-2	.	CAWSLNPPGLLTGELFF	TGTGCCTGGAGTCTTAATCCCCCGGGACTTCTCACCGGGGAGCTGTTTTTT
TRBV7-2	once	TRBJ2-1	TRBD2	CASSTGPGLAGDEQFF	TGTGCCAGCAGCACCGGTCCGGGACTAGCGGGAGATGAGCAGTTCTTC
TRBV7-9	.	TRBJ1-2	TRBD1	CASSPRDRELGYTF	TGTGCCAGCAGCCCTCGAGACAGGGAGCTTGGCTACACCTTC
TRBV25-1	few	TRBJ2-1	TRBD2	CASSGVSSGSPYNEQFF	TGTGCCAGCAGTGGGGTGTCTAGCGGGAGTCCCTACAATGAGCAGTTCTTC
TRBV5-4	once	TRBJ2-5	.	CASSLAQGRPGTQYF	TGTGCCAGCAGCTTGGCACAGGGACGCCCGGGGACCCAGTACTTC
TRBV11-2	.	TRBJ2-1	.	CASNVGSTRYNEQFF	TGTGCCAGTAACGTCGGGTCTACCCGATACAATGAGCAGTTCTTC
TRBV10-3	.	TRBJ1-1	.	CATHKPGGSDTEAFF	TGTGCCACCCATAAACCGGGAGGGAGCGACACTGAAGCTTTCTTT
TRBV5-1	.	TRBJ2-2	.	CASTFSTGSNTGELFF	TGCGCCAGCACCTTTTCGACAGGTTCGAACACCGGGGAGCTGTTTTTT
TRBV5-6	.	TRBJ1-2	.	CASSWGWRVVGYTF	TGTGCCAGCAGCTGGGGGTGGAGGGTAGTTGGCTACACCTTC
TRBV29-1	.	TRBJ2-3	TRBD2	CSVDGTSGRTADTQYF	TGCAGCGTAGATGGAACTAGCGGGAGAACGGCGGATACGCAGTATTTT
TRBV15	once	TRBJ2-5	TRBD1	CATSDRDRVQTTQYF	TGTGCCACCAGCGACCGGGACAGGGTCCAGACGACCCAGTACTTC
TRBV5-6	.	TRBJ1-2	.	CASRRQSGYTF	TGTGCCAGCAGACGACAGTCTGGCTACACCTTC
TRBV7-9	.	TRBJ2-7	.	CASSLNTVWEQYF	TGTGCCAGCAGCCTGAACACAGTTTGGGAGCAGTACTTC
TRBV5-1	.	TRBJ2-7	TRBD1	CASSSLGQSHAEQYF	TGCGCCAGCAGCTCGCTGGGACAGAGCCATGCCGAGCAGTACTTC
TRBV7-6	.	TRBJ2-7	TRBD2	CASSPTSEYEQYF	TGTGCCAGCAGCCCCACTAGCGAGTACGAGCAGTACTTC
TRBV7-9	once	TRBJ2-5	TRBD2	CASHLAGGETQYF	TGTGCCAGCCACCTAGCGGGGGGAGAGACCCAGTACTTC
TRBV28	once	TRBJ1-2	TRBD1	CASSTGQLYGYTF	TGTGCCAGCAGTACGGGACAGCTTTATGGCTACACCTTC
TRBV15	.	TRBJ1-3	.	CATSREQGSGNTIYF	TGTGCCACCAGCAGAGAGCAGGGCTCCGGAAACACCATATATTTT
TRBV5-4	.	TRBJ2-1	TRBD2	CASSSGTSDYNEQFF	TGTGCCAGCAGCTCCGGGACTAGCGACTACAATGAGCAGTTCTTC
TRBV7-2	.	TRBJ1-1	TRBD1	CASSPQWRDRGRNTEAFF	TGTGCCAGCAGCCCACAATGGAGGGACAGGGGGAGGAACACTGAAGCTTTCTTT
TRBV7-8	.	TRBJ2-5	TRBD2	CASSLQSGRQETQYF	TGTGCCAGCAGCTTACAGAGCGGGAGGCAAGAGACCCAGTACTTC
TRBV5-1	.	TRBJ2-3	TRBD2	CASSFRTSGTVTDTQYF	TGCGCCAGCAGCTTCAGGACTAGCGGGACCGTCACAGATACGCAGTATTTT
TRBV30	.	TRBJ2-6	.	CAWRTKWRAGWGANVLTF	TGTGCCTGGAGAACGAAATGGCGGGCTGGGTGGGGGGCCAACGTCCTGACTTTC
TRBV27	few	TRBJ2-7	TRBD1	CASSLGTGAYEQYF	TGTGCCAGCAGTTTAGGTACAGGGGCCTACGAGCAGTACTTC
TRBV7-2	few	TRBJ1-1	.	CASSLQRNTEAFF	TGTGCCAGCAGTCTACAGAGGAACACTGAAGCTTTCTTT
TRBV9	.	TRBJ1-5	.	CASSVGRGRDQPQHF	TGTGCCAGCAGCGTAGGCAGGGGCCGGGATCAGCCCCAGCATTTT
TRBV4-1	.	TRBJ2-7	.	CASSQGSVGGAWHEQYF	TGCGCCAGCAGCCAAGGATCGGTGGGAGGAGCCTGGCACGAGCAGTACTTC
TRBV15	.	TRBJ2-7	.	CATSRDTPQAHEQYF	TGTGCCACCAGCAGGGACACCCCCCAGGCCCACGAGCAGTACTTC
TRBV2	few	TRBJ1-1	.	CARSSTNTEAFF	TGTGCCCGGTCCTCAACGAACACTGAAGCTTTCTTT
TRBV19	few	TRBJ1-1	TRBD1	CASSRSGGRVTEAFF	TGTGCCAGTAGCCGCTCAGGGGGGCGCGTCACTGAAGCTTTCTTT
TRBV6-1	.	TRBJ1-5	TRBD1	CASSVRDRVYQPQHF	TGTGCCAGCAGTGTCCGGGACAGGGTCTACCAGCCCCAGCATTTT
TRBV7-6	.	TRBJ1-4	.	CASSLNPGNEKLFF	TGTGCCAGCAGCTTAAATCCCGGTAATGAAAAACTGTTTTTT
TRBV30	.	TRBJ1-1	.	CAWSVLPIRVVDTEAFF	TGTGCCTGGAGTGTACTACCCATCAGGGTTGTAGACACTGAAGCTTTCTTT
TRBV2	.	TRBJ1-3	.	CASRQGSGNTIYF	TGTGCCAGCAGGCAGGGCTCTGGAAACACCATATATTTT
TRBV15	.	TRBJ2-1	.	CATSRDRGIDNEQFF	TGTGCCACCAGCAGAGATAGAGGGATAGACAATGAGCAGTTCTTC
TRBV6-5	.	TRBJ1-6	TRBD1	CASSYVDRVNSPLHF	TGTGCCAGCAGTTACGTCGACAGGGTTAATTCACCCCTCCACTTT
TRBV7-2	.	TRBJ1-4	TRBD1	CASSLRQGTNEKLFF	TGTGCCAGCAGCCTTCGACAGGGAACTAATGAAAAACTGTTTTTT
TRBV5-1	few	TRBJ1-1	.	CASSLGLADPRTEAFF	TGCGCCAGCAGCTTGGGATTGGCCGACCCTAGGACTGAAGCTTTCTTT
TRBV7-9	once	TRBJ2-1	TRBD1	CASSLNEGARVYNEQFF	TGTGCCAGCAGCTTAAATGAGGGGGCTAGGGTGTACAATGAGCAGTTCTTC
TRBV10-1	.	TRBJ2-7	TRBD1	CASSESTGDEQYF	TGCGCCAGCAGTGAGTCGACAGGGGACGAGCAGTACTTC
TRBV27	.	TRBJ2-7	TRBD1	CASSLRDSPYEQYF	TGTGCCAGCAGTTTAAGGGACAGCCCCTACGAGCAGTACTTC